This T cell receptor beta chain was retrieved from a study of blood T cell repertoires in COVID-19. Across the study: Samples came from the United States, Italy and Spain, spanning acute and convalescent COVID-19. T cells, B-cell-depleted T cells, or PBMCs supplied cDNA or gDNA.

V shed 4 bases, J shed 1 base, and the junction held 5 bases outside the gene matches. The CDR3 runs 16 residues. The V gene's germline CDR1 is MRHNA and CDR2 SNTAGT. This table comes from immunoSEQ multiplex PCR, and its TCRdb copy is limited to in-frame clones, with some not included. The data show tens of thousands of clones, roughly nine tenths seen once. The receptor was isolated from a man in his 60s with acute or convalescent COVID-19. The rearrangement uses TRBV6-4 and TRBJ2-2; 8 bases agree with TRBD1. Material: peripheral blood. The CDR3 loop reads CASSAAGGLNTGELFF. DNA for the CDR3: TGTGCCAGCAGTGCAGCAGGGGGCCTGAACACCGGGGAGCTGTTTTTT.